Here is one T cell receptor beta chain with its context. As yet, its antigen is unknown. The data stem from a study of shared clonotypes between healthy human individuals. Points from the study as a whole: Expectations were that clonotype sharing among donors would be affected by sequencing depth.

CD45RO-negative CD8 cells positively selected for CCR7 made up the naive population, which excluded terminally differentiated effector memory CD45RA+ cells. Some clones are missing from TCRdb's copy, which holds only in-frame ones; the method was immunoSEQ multiplex PCR. Of fewer than 800,000 clones detected, 92% appear once; the ten largest clones hold about 24%. The CDR3 covers 13 residues. V was cut by 3 bases and J by 0 bases, with 6 bases left in between. Germline V CDR1 and CDR2: ENHRY, SYGVKD. Material: naive CD8+ T cells sorted from blood. The genes are TRBV10-3 and TRBJ2-7, with D uncertain. This receptor was taken from a man aged 25-45 years in good health. In DNA, the CDR3 is TGTGCCATCAGTGAAGAAAGCTCCTACGAGCAGTACTTC. This translates into CAISEESSYEQYF.